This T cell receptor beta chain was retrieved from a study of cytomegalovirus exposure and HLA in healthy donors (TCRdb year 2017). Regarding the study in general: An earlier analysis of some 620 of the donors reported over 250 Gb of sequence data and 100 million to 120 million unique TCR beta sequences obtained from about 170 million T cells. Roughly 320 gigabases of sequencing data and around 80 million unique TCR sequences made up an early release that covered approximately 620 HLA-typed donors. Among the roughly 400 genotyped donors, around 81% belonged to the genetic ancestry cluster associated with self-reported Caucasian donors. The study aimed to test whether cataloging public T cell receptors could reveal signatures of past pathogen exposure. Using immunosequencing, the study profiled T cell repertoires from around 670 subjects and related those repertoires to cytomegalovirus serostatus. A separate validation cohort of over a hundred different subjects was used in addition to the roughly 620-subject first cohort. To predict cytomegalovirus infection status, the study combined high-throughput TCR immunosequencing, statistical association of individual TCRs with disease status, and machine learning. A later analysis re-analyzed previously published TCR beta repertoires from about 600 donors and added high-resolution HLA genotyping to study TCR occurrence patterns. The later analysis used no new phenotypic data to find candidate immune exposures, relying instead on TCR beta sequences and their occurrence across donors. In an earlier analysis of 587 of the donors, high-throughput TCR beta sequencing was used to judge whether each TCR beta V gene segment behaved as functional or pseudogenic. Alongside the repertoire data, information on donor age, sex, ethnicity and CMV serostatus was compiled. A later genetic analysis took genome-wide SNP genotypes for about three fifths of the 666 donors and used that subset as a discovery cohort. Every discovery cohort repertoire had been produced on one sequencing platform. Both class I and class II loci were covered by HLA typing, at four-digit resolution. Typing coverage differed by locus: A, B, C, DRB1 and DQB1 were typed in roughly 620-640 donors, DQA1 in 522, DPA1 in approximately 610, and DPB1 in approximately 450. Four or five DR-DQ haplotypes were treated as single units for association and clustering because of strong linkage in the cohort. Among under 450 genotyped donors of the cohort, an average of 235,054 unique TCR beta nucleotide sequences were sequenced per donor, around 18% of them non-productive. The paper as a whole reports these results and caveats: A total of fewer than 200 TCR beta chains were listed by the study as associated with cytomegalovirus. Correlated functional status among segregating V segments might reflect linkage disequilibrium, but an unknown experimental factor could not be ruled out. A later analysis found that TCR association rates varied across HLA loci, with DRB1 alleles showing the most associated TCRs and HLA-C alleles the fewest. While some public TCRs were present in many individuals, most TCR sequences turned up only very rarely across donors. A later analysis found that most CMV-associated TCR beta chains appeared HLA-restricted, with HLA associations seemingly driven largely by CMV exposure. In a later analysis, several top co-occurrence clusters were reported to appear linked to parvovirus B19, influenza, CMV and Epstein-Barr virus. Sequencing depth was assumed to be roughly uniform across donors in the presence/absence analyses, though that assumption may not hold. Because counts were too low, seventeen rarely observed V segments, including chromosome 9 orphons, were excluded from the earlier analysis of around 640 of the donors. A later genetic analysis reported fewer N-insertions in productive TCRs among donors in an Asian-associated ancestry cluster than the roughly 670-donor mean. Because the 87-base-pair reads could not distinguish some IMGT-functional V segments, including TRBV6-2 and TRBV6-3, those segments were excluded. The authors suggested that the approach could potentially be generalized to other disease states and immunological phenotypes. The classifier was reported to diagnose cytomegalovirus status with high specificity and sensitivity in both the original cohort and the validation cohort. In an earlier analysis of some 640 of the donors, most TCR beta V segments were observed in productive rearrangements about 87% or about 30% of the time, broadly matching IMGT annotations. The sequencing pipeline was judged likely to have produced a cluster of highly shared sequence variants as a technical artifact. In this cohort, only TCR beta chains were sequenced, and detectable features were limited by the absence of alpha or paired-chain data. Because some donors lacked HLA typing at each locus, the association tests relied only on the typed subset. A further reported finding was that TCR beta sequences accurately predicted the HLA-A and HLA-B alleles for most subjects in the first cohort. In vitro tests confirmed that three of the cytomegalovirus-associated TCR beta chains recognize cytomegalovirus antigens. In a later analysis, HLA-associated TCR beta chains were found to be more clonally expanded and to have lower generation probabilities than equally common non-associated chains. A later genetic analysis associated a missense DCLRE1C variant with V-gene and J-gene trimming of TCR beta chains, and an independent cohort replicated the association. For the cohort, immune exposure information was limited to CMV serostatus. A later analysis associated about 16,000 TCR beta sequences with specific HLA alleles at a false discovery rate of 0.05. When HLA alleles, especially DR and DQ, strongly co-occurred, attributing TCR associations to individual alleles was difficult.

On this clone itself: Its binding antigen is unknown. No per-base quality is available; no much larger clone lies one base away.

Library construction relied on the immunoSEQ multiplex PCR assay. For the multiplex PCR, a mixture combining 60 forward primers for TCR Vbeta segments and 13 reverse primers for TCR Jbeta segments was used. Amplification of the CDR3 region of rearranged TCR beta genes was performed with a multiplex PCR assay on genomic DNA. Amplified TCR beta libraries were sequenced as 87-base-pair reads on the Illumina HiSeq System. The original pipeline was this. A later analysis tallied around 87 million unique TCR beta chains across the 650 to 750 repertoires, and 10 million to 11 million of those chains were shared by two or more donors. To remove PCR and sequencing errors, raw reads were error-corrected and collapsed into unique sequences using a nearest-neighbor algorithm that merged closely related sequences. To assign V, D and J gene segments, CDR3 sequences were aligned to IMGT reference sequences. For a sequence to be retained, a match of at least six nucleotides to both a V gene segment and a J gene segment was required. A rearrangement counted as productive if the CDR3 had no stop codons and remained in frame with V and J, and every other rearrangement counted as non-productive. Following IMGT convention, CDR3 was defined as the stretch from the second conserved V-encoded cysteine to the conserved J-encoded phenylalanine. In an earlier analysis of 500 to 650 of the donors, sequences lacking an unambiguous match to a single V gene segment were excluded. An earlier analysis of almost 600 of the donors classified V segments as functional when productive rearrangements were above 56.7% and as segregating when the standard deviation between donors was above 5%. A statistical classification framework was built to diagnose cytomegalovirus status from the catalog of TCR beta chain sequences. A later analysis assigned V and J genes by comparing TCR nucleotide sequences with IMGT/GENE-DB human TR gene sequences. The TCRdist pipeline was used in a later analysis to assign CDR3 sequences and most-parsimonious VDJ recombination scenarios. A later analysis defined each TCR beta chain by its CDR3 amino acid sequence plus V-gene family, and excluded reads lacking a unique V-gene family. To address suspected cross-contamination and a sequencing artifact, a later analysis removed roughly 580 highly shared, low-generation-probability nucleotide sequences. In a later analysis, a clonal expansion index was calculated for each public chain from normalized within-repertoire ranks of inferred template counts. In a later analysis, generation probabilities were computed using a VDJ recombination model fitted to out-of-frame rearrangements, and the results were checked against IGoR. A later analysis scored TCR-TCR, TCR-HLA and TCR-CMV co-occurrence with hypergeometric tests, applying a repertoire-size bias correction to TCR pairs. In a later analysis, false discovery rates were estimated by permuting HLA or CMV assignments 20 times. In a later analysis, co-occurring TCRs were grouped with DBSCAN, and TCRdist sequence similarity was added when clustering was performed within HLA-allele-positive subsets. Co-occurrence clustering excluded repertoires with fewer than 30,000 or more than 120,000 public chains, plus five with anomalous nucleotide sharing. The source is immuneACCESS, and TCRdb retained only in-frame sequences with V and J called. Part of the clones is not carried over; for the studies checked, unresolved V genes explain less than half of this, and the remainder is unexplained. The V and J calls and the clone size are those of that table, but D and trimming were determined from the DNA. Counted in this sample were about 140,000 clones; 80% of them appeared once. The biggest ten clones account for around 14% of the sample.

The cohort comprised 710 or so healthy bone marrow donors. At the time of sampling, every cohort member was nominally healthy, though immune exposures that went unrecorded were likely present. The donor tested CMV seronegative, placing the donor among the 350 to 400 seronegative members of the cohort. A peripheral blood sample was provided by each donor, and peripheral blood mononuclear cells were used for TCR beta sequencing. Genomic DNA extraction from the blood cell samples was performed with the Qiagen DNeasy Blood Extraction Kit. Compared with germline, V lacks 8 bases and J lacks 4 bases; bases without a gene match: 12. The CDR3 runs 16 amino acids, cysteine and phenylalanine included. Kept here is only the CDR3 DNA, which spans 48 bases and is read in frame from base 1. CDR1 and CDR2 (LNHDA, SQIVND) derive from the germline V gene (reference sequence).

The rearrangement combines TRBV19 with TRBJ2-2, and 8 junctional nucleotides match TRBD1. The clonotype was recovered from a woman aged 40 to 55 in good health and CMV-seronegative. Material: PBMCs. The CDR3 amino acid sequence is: CASPTAPGGGTGELFF. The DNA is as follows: TGTGCCAGTCCAACAGCCCCAGGGGGCGGCACCGGGGAGCTGTTTTTT.